Ten or more counts support the clone carrying this TCR beta chain. Its antigen is as yet unknown. These data come from a study of T cell repertoires in cytomegalovirus infection. For the study at large: Public TCR beta signatures provided an indication of both CMV infection and a matching HLA type. General study points: Individuals carrying CMV plus the relevant HLA were identified by cumulative frequency of public TCR beta families. What dominated the ex vivo response were HLA-C-restricted CMV-specific TCR beta clonotypes.

TCRdb re-derived calls from the reads in MiXCR, one entry per CDR3 protein. Among approximately 500,000 distinct CDR3 sequences listed, 16% were seen once. With 6 bases clipped from V and 3 bases from J, the junction kept 1 base outside the gene matches. The CDR3 consists of 12 residues. Germline V gene sequence: CDR1 SEHNR, CDR2 FQNEAQ (reference sequence). The source of this sequence is a human donor in good health (CMV status not recorded). Some clones in this sample may be carry-over from other donors' samples. The V call is TRBV7-9, the J call TRBJ2-7; 8 bases map to TRBD1. Specimen: CD8+ T cells from PBMCs. This chain's CDR3 is CASRGTGYEQYF. DNA of the CDR3: TGTGCCAGCAGAGGGACAGGCTACGAGCAGTACTTC.